Listed here is a single TCR beta chain. The same CDR3 is also encoded by other DNA sequences in this sample. The data belong to a study of shared clonotypes between healthy human individuals. It was CD45RO-negative cells, positively selected for CCR7, that made up naive CD8 cells, with terminally differentiated effector memory CD45RA+ cells excluded. Method: immunoSEQ multiplex PCR; TCRdb's copy keeps in-frame clones and lacks some. This table has around 1.9 million clones, about 92% appearing once. Germline values: CDR1 MNHEY, CDR2 SVGAGI. Trimming shortened V by 0 bases and J by 5 bases, and 2 bases separated the two germline ends. This CDR3 region has 11 residues.

V usage is TRBV6-5 and J usage is TRBJ2-7; D uncertain. Sequencing used naive CD8+ T cells from PBMCs. This TCR was recovered from a man aged 18 to 30 in good health. Some clones in this sample may be carry-over from other donors' samples. The CDR3 protein is CASSYSDEQYF. CDR3 DNA sequence: TGTGCCAGCAGTTACTCAGACGAGCAGTACTTC.